Reported below is one TCR beta chain. Its antigen is not identified. TCRdb re-called the reads through MiXCR, storing one row per CDR3 protein. The sample consists of 370,000 or so distinct CDR3 sequences, roughly a third of them appearing once. This entry comes from a study of T cell repertoires in cytomegalovirus infection. Background on the study: Indicated by public TCR beta signatures were CMV infection and matching HLA type. Study-wide findings and caveats: HLA-C-restricted CMV clonotypes gave the most frequent clonotype in two of eight donors.

The germline V gene has CDR1 DFQATT and CDR2 SNEGSKA (reference sequence). V lost 6 bases, J lost 6 bases, and 20 bases lay in between. This CDR3 region has 14 residues. Sequences were derived from cultured PBMCs, sampled from culture after CMV antigen stimulation. V usage is TRBV20-1 and J usage is TRBJ1-2; D ambiguous. The source is a human donor in good health (CMV status not recorded). Some clones in this sample may be carry-over from other donors' samples. CDR3 coding DNA: TGCAGTGCCCTCATGAATTGGTTGAACCATGGCTACACCTTC. Translated, it gives CSALMNWLNHGYTF.